This T cell receptor beta chain was recorded in a study of regulatory T cells in long-lasting Graves disease. Study findings and constraints: Those with persistent Graves' had less TCR diversity than newly diagnosed patients. Accuracy was perhaps lowered by the small sample size. Researchers examined only peripheral blood and not thyroid tissue. TRBV28, TRBJ1-2 and TRBJ2-5 were segments that persistent disease favored.

This clonotype was found a few times. Its antigen is unknown. For TCR beta, libraries came from iRepertoire HTBI primers and Arm-PCR of CDR3 regions. TCRdb reprocessed the multiplex PCR reads with MiXCR, giving one entry per CDR3 protein. The table lists approximately 470,000 distinct CDR3 sequences, roughly 20% of them singletons. Germline CDR1 reads SGHRS; CDR2 reads YFSETQ. V was shortened by 6 bases and J by 5 bases, with 18 bases between the two germline ends. This CDR3 is built from 14 residues. Stated time point: persistent/refractory GD, antithyroid drugs over 5 years with positive TRAb. From PBMCs, RNA was extracted and then used to make the TCR library.

Sample: peripheral blood mononuclear cells (PBMCs), taken when the disease was refractory, from a patient treated with antithyroid drugs. J is TRBJ2-7 and V is TRBV5-1, with a possible D match to TRBD2 (5 bases). This TCR derives from a female donor with Graves disease. The CDR3 reads CASTSSTEGNEQYF. The CDR3 nucleotides are TGCGCCAGCACCTCCTCAACAGAGGGCAACGAGCAGTACTTC.